These T cell receptor beta chains were read from a single sample in a study of beta chain features in type 1 diabetes. Method: immunoSEQ multiplex PCR; TCRdb's copy keeps in-frame clones and lacks some. In the table there are under 800,000 clones, roughly a sixth of which are singletons. Input material: naive CD4+ T cells from blood. The origin of the receptors is a man between 18 and 29 years old in good health. Each CDR3 is given with its conserved first and last residue. A D gene is named only where the DNA matches it firmly. Size is omitted from some rows. Given values are once, few, many or a class for expanded clones.

clone_size,v_call,d_call,j_call,cdr3_nt,cdr3_aa
few,TRBV25-1,.,TRBJ2-5,TGTGCCAGCAGTGAACCCAGGAGCCAAGAGACCCAGTACTTC,CASSEPRSQETQYF
.,TRBV29-1,.,TRBJ2-1,TGCAGCGTTGAAGATGGAGGGATCGGCAATGAGCAGTTCTTC,CSVEDGGIGNEQFF
.,TRBV7-2,TRBD2,TRBJ2-3,TGTGCCAGCAGCCCCCCTGGCGGGGGGGGCCGGGCAGATACGCAGTATTTT,CASSPPGGGGRADTQYF
few,TRBV28,.,TRBJ1-5,TGTGCCAGCAGGCGGGTAGGCGCTAGCAATCAGCCCCAGCATTTT,CASRRVGASNQPQHF
.,TRBV4-2,.,TRBJ1-6,TGTGCCAGCAGCCAAGGGACAGTTGATAATTCACCCCTCCACTTT,CASSQGTVDNSPLHF
few,TRBV5-1,TRBD1,TRBJ1-2,TGCGCCAGCAGCTTGGCACAGGGGATGGGCTACACCTTC,CASSLAQGMGYTF
.,TRBV7-3,.,TRBJ2-3,TGTGCCAGCAGCAGACACCCGAGCACAGATACGCAGTATTTT,CASSRHPSTDTQYF
.,TRBV7-9,TRBD2,TRBJ2-7,TGTGCCAGCAGCTTACTAGCGGGAGGTAAAGGGGCCTACGAGCAGTACTTC,CASSLLAGGKGAYEQYF
few,TRBV7-9,TRBD2,TRBJ2-3,TGTGCCAGCAGCCTTGTAGCGGGAGATACGCAGTATTTT,CASSLVAGDTQYF
.,TRBV7-2,.,TRBJ1-3,TGTGCCAGCAGCTTAGGGATGTACTCTGGAAACACCATATATTTT,CASSLGMYSGNTIYF
.,TRBV5-1,.,TRBJ2-3,TGCGCCAGCACACAGGGTATGGTCGGGGGACTTTCGCAGTATTTT,CASTQGMVGGLSQYF
.,TRBV18,TRBD2,TRBJ2-5,TGTGCCAGCTCAGCCCGACTAGCGGGGGCCGCGGAGACCCAGTACTTC,CASSARLAGAAETQYF
few,TRBV7-9,.,TRBJ2-5,TGTGCCAGCAGCCGCTGGATCTTCTCCCAAGAGACCCAGTACTTC,CASSRWIFSQETQYF
.,TRBV6-5,.,TRBJ2-3,TGTGCCAGCAGACGATCGAGGGTGAGCACAGATACGCAGTATTTT,CASRRSRVSTDTQYF